Following are 27 T cell receptor beta chains from one sample sequenced in a study of T cell repertoires in cytomegalovirus infection (dated by TCRdb to the late 2010s). The reads were generated on an Illumina HiSeq 1500. In TCRdb, the public reads were trimmed at Q25 with fastp and aligned with MiXCR, with productive beta chains retained. Each CDR3 protein gets just one entry, which takes the most common genes and DNA from the rows behind it. The sample profile shows about 770,000 distinct CDR3 sequences; 25% to 35% of them were found once. The ten largest account for less than 15% of the sample. In the paper's terms, the treatment or condition label means: in vitro stimulation with specific CMV peptide epitopes to enrich CMV-specific T cells. Antigens for these TCRs are unknown. This specimen consisted of cultured CD8+ T cells from PBMCs, obtained from culture after CMV antigen stimulation. These receptors all stem from a human donor in good health (CMV status not recorded). Some clones in this sample may be carry-over from other donors' samples.

The genes are TRBV7-3 and TRBJ2-1, with 8 positions matching TRBD1. Losses at the gene ends were 5 bases for V and 7 bases for J; bases not matched to a gene: 10. Per the germline V gene, CDR1 is SGHTA and CDR2 is FQGTGA. The CDR3 contains 15 residues. The CDR3 bases are TGTGCCAGCAGCCCCCGGACAGGGTTCGAGAATGAGCAGTTCTTC. Translation: CASSPRTGFENEQFF.

This clonotype showed up just a few times. The chain joins TRBV4-1 to TRBJ1-2; TRBD1 matches 8 bases. This CDR3 comprises 14 residues. The germline V gene has CDR1 MGHRA and CDR2 YSYEKL. V lost 0 bases to trimming and J lost 8 bases; unmatched junction nucleotides: 5. CDR3 sequence (DNA): TGCGCCAGCAGCCAAGAACAGGGGGTAGGGGGCTACACCTTC. It yields the protein CASSQEQGVGGYTF.

V is TRBV14 and J is TRBJ2-7; the match to TRBD1 covers 7 bases. Germline V gene data show CDR1 as SGHDN and CDR2 as FVKESK. The CDR3 sequence is 13 residues long. With 6 bases clipped from V and 6 bases from J, the junction kept 8 bases outside the gene matches. In DNA, the CDR3 is TGTGCCAGCAGTAGACAGGGAAGAATCGAGCAGTACTTC. Translation gives CASSRQGRIEQYF.

This clonotype came up many times. The chain has TRBV20-1 and TRBJ2-1; D uncertain. This CDR3 contains 13 residues. Germline V lookup: CDR1 DFQATT, CDR2 SNEGSKA (reference sequence). Trimming cost V 1 base and J 4 bases, with 8 bases left between them. CDR3 bases: TGCAGTGCTAGAGTCGTAGATTACAATGAGCAGTTCTTC. Residues: CSARVVDYNEQFF.

J is TRBJ1-6 and V is TRBV15, with TRBD1 as a possible D gene (5 bases). Deletions cut 0 bases from V and 2 bases from J, with 8 bases between. The length of the CDR3 is 16 residues. Germline-derived CDR1 and CDR2 are LNHNV and YYDKDF (reference sequence). The CDR3 spells CATSREQEPYNSPLHF. The CDR3 DNA is TGTGCCACCAGCAGAGAACAGGAACCCTATAATTCACCCCTCCACTTT.

This chain's CDR3 is CASTLPRTGTVAKNIQYF. In nucleotides, the CDR3 is TGTGCCAGCACCCTTCCTCGGACGGGGACTGTTGCTAAAAACATTCAGTACTTC. V gene TRBV2 combines with J gene TRBJ2-4; maybe TRBD2 (6 bases). Trimming removed 7 bases at V and 4 bases at J, with 26 bases between. The CDR3 is 18 amino acids. Per germline, CDR1 SNHLY and CDR2 FYNNEI.

This clonotype was seen only a few times. This chain connects TRBV19 to TRBJ2-7; D is ambiguous. Germline loops: CDR1 LNHDA, CDR2 SQIVND (reference sequence). This CDR3 contains 12 residues. Trimming stripped 5 bases from V and 7 bases from J, with 12 bases between. The DNA for the CDR3 is TGTGCCAGTAGTGAGAAGGGTCGAGAGCAGTACTTC. Translating gives CASSEKGREQYF.

The chain joins TRBV6-1 to TRBJ2-4; D is perhaps TRBD1 (5 bases). Deletions cut 2 bases from V and 2 bases from J, with 16 bases between. The CDR3 length is 17 residues. Germline lookup yields CDR1 MNHNS and CDR2 SASEGT. DNA of the CDR3: TGTGCCAGCAGTGAAAGGGGCTTAATACGTTCCAAAAACATTCAGTACTTC. Amino acids: CASSERGLIRSKNIQYF.

The chain carries TRBV13 and TRBJ2-5, with 12 bases identical to TRBD1. Looked up from germline, CDR1 is PRHDT and CDR2 is FYEKMQ (reference sequence). The CDR3 has 15 amino acids. V shed 4 bases, J shed 5 bases, and the junction held 5 bases outside the gene matches. Here the CDR3 DNA reads TGTGCCAGCAGCTACCGGGACAGGGGGCCTGAGACCCAGTACTTC. Protein sequence: CASSYRDRGPETQYF.

This clonotype has only a few counts. The chain links TRBV6-1 to TRBJ1-2; 10 bases are shared with TRBD1. This CDR3 is built from 15 residues. Unmatched junction bases numbered 5, after V lost 4 bases and J lost 3 bases. Germline CDR1 reads MNHNS; CDR2 reads SASEGT. This chain's CDR3 is CASSGGTGAYYGYTF. The CDR3 DNA sequence: TGTGCCAGCAGTGGAGGGACAGGGGCGTACTATGGCTACACCTTC.

This clonotype was detected only a few times. This rearrangement joins TRBV10-2 to TRBJ1-1; D not resolved. V gave up 8 bases and J gave up 11 bases, with 9 bases separating them. The length of the CDR3 is 9 residues. Germline CDR1 and CDR2: WSHSY and SAAADI. CDR3 in DNA: TGCGCCAGCGGCCAGACGGCTTTCTTT. Translation gives CASGQTAFF.

This clonotype occurred many times. The V call is TRBV7-8, the J call TRBJ2-5; the D gene is possibly TRBD2 (6 bases). The germline gives CDR1 SGHVS, CDR2 FQNEAQ. This CDR3 spans 17 amino acids. V was trimmed by 3 bases and J by 1 base, leaving 18 bases between them. CDR3 loop: CASSFPSRGPAQETQYF. In DNA form, the CDR3 reads TGTGCCAGCAGCTTCCCCTCGCGGGGCCCCGCCCAAGAGACCCAGTACTTC.

This clonotype was observed at least ten times. The chain joins TRBV7-6 to TRBJ2-1; D perhaps matches TRBD2 (6 bases). The CDR3 totals 14 residues. With 4 bases removed from V and 2 bases from J, the gap between germline ends came to 9 bases. Germline lookup yields CDR1 SGHVS and CDR2 FNYEAQ. The CDR3 nucleotides are TGTGCCAGCAGCTCCGCGGGAACCTACAATGAGCAGTTCTTC. Its translation is CASSSAGTYNEQFF.

This clonotype appeared a single time. The chain has TRBV6-5 and TRBJ2-3; 9 nucleotides line up with TRBD2. V dropped 0 bases and J dropped 2; count of bases not matched to a gene: 6. Germline CDR1 MNHEY, CDR2 SVGAGI. The CDR3 sequence is 17 residues long. DNA of the CDR3: TGTGCCAGCAGTTACTCAGGCGGGGGGGATTTCACAGATACGCAGTATTTT. Translation gives CASSYSGGGDFTDTQYF.

This clonotype was seen repeatedly, ten times or more. V is TRBV7-9 and J is TRBJ2-4; D is perhaps TRBD1 (6 bases). The CDR3 covers 15 residues. Germline-derived CDR1 and CDR2 are SEHNR and FQNEAQ (reference sequence). Trimming removed 5 bases at V and 2 bases at J, with 13 bases between. The CDR3 coding sequence is TGTGCCAGCAGCCCAGGGGACCAAACCAAAAACATTCAGTACTTC. It specifies CASSPGDQTKNIQYF.

In this sample, this clonotype turned up a few times. The chain employs TRBV19 and TRBJ2-1; 8 bases fit TRBD2. Germline CDR1 reads LNHDA; CDR2 reads SQIVND (reference sequence). The ends lost 3 bases at V and 6 bases at J; junction bases unmatched: 10. The CDR3 spans 16 residues. DNA for the CDR3: TGTGCCAGTAGTATGTCCAGCGGGGGAGCACTCAATGAGCAGTTCTTC. It translates to CASSMSSGGALNEQFF.

This clonotype was observed a few times. The rearrangement uses TRBV6-5 and TRBJ2-2; the D is unclear. CDR1 and CDR2 from the germline V gene are MNHEY and SVGAGI. The CDR3 consists of 15 residues. Deletions cut 1 base from V and 2 bases from J, with 8 bases between. The CDR3 nucleotides read TGTGCCAGCAGTTACTGGCCGGAAAACACCGGGGAGCTGTTTTTT. Translated: CASSYWPENTGELFF.

This sequence joins TRBV7-9 and TRBJ2-3; 12 bases are shared with TRBD2. Unmatched junction bases numbered 9, after V lost 9 bases and J lost 2 bases. CDR1 and CDR2 (germline): SEHNR, FQNEAQ (reference sequence). The CDR3 is made up of 16 amino acids. CDR3 in DNA: TGTGCCAGTTCAAGGACTAGCGGGGTTTTCACAGATACGCAGTATTTT. Amino acids: CASSRTSGVFTDTQYF.

The J gene is TRBJ2-7, the V gene TRBV2; D might be TRBD2 (6 bases). From germline, CDR1 is SNHLY and CDR2 FYNNEI. Trimming stripped 4 bases from V and 3 bases from J, with 10 bases between. CDR3 length equals 13 residues. Here the CDR3 DNA reads TGTGCCAGCAGTGGGGGACTTTTCTACGAGCAGTACGTC. This translates into CASSGGLFYEQYV.

The CDR3, as DNA: TGTGCCAGCAGTGTCATGGGTCAGCCCCAGCATTTT. Its protein product is CASSVMGQPQHF. The chain links TRBV27 to TRBJ1-5; D is unclear. From germline, CDR1 is MNHEY and CDR2 SMNVEV (reference sequence). V gave up 5 bases and J gave up 6 bases, with 8 bases separating them. This CDR3 has 12 residues.

The chain is built from TRBV7-9 and TRBJ1-1, with no clear D. V shed 6 bases and J shed 2 bases, with 7 bases lying between them. Germline assignment: CDR1 SEHNR and CDR2 FQNEAQ (reference sequence). The CDR3 covers 12 residues. CDR3 in DNA: TGTGCCAGCAGTCCGGACAACACTGAAGCTTTCTTT. Protein: CASSPDNTEAFF.

This clonotype was found many times. V gene TRBV14 combines with J gene TRBJ1-1, with 9 bases that match TRBD1. The germline V gene has CDR1 SGHDN and CDR2 FVKESK. CDR3 length: 15 amino acids. The J segment lost 0 bases and the V segment lost 3 bases, leaving 2 bases of the junction unmatched. The DNA for the CDR3 is TGTGCCAGCAGCCATGACAGGGGGATGAACACTGAAGCTTTCTTT. Translated, it gives CASSHDRGMNTEAFF.

The genes are TRBV10-3 and TRBJ1-2; unclear D gene. Germline assignment: CDR1 ENHRY and CDR2 SYGVKD. This CDR3 region has 12 residues. V lost 6 bases and J 4 bases, leaving 9 bases between the germline ends. The CDR3 sequence: CAISASLYGYTF. As DNA, the CDR3 is TGTGCCATCAGCGCCAGCCTCTATGGCTACACCTTC.

This clonotype was recorded many times. This chain's CDR3 is CASSLKGGRGITYNEQFF. CDR3 DNA sequence: TGTGCCAGCAGTCTAAAGGGGGGCAGGGGCATCACCTACAATGAGCAGTTCTTC. The chain joins TRBV7-6 to TRBJ2-1; D assignment may be TRBD1 or TRBD2 (6 bases each). The CDR3 is 18 residues long. The V gene's germline CDR1 is SGHVS and CDR2 FNYEAQ. V was cut by 6 bases and J by 2 bases, with 23 bases left in between.

The J gene is TRBJ2-1, the V gene TRBV13; TRBD2 might be the D (6 bases). The germline V gene encodes CDR1 PRHDT and CDR2 FYEKMQ (reference sequence). V lost 5 bases, J lost 0 bases, and 11 bases lay in between. The CDR3 sequence is 15 residues long. The CDR3 here is CASSTGDPSYNEQFF. The CDR3 coding sequence is TGTGCCAGCAGCACGGGGGACCCCTCCTACAATGAGCAGTTCTTC.

The chain employs TRBV14 and TRBJ1-1; 7 nucleotides line up with TRBD1. There are 15 residues in the CDR3. CDR1 and CDR2 from the germline V gene are SGHDN and FVKESK. After removal of 5 bases from V and 1 base from J, the junction contained 7 bases not matched to a gene. The CDR3 nucleotides read TGTGCCAGCAGCGACTTGGACAGGAGGAACACTGAAGCTTTCTTT. Translation gives CASSDLDRRNTEAFF. The variable domain in full, completed from reference TRBV14 and TRBJ1-1, reads EAGVTQFPSHSVIEKGQTVTLRCDPISGHDNLYWYRRVMGKEIKFLLHFVKESKQDESGMPNNRFLAERTGGTYSTLKVQPAELEDSGVYFCASSDLDRRNTEAFFGQGTRLTVV.

The chain carries TRBV9 and TRBJ1-5; D remains unclear. The ends were cut back, 4 bases at V and 1 base at J, with 12 bases in the middle. Germline V CDR1 and CDR2: SGDLS, YYNGEE. The CDR3 runs to 15 residues. The CDR3: CASSSGGGSNQPQHF. Here the CDR3 DNA reads TGTGCCAGCAGCTCGGGAGGAGGGAGCAATCAGCCCCAGCATTTT.